This T cell receptor (beta chain) was obtained from a study of T cell repertoires in cytomegalovirus infection (dated by TCRdb to the late 2010s). Regarding the research as a whole: Alongside well-studied HLA-B-restricted epitopes, the peptide stimulations were aimed at recently identified HLA-C-restricted CMV epitopes, whose presentation resists viral immunomodulation. Donor HLA type was relevant to the analysis, as public TCR beta signatures indicated carriage of CMV infection together with the matching HLA type. Study-wide conclusions, independent of this receptor: In the ex vivo response, HLA-C-restricted CMV-specific TCR beta clonotypes were dominant, and in two of eight donors the single most frequent clonotype came from this HLA-C-restricted group. In both this cohort and an independent cohort of 350 to 400 donors, the cumulative frequency of public TCR beta family members distinguished carriers of CMV infection plus the relevant HLA type.

CDR1 and CDR2, per the germline V gene, are MNHNS and SASEGT. From the cysteine through the phenylalanine, the CDR3 covers 11 amino acids. This entry keeps only the CDR3 DNA: 33 bases, framed from base 1. TCRdb names Illumina HiSeq 1500 as the instrument used. TCRdb redid the processing of the public reads, applying fastp at Q25 and MiXCR, and retained in-frame beta chains. Under each unique CDR3 protein, matching rows form one entry showing the most common genes and DNA. For this sample the table gives about 340,000 distinct CDR3 sequences, of which 25% to 30% were detected only once. The ten largest clonotypes hold around 19% of the sample. The sample's treatment or condition, from its label and the paper: in vitro stimulation with specific CMV peptide epitopes to enrich CMV-specific T cells. Note on this clonotype: The antigen this receptor binds is unknown. At one end, the junction sequence differs from germline, possibly due to a read error.

The sequence links TRBV6-1 to TRBJ2-1; TRBD2 could be the D gene, as 5 bases match. The sample was cultured PBMCs, taken from culture after CMV antigen stimulation. The receptor comes from a human donor in good health (CMV status not recorded). Some clones in this sample may be carry-over from other donors' samples. The nucleotide sequence reads TGTGCCAGCAGTTCTGGACTTCCTTGGGGCTTC. This gives the protein CASSSGLPWGF.